The present TCR beta chain was sequenced within a study of cytomegalovirus exposure and HLA in healthy donors. About the research overall: Among the 350 to 400 donors who were genotyped, about 84% fell in the genetic ancestry cluster that is associated with self-reported Caucasian donors.

About this clone itself: The antigen remains unidentified.

Study-wide points: Evidence from a later analysis indicated that most CMV-associated TCR beta chains looked HLA-restricted. Sequencing likely caused a cluster of highly shared sequence variants. TCR beta chains numbering 150 to 200 were designated cytomegalovirus-associated.

Amplification used 60 Vbeta primers and 13 Jbeta primers. Repertoires were generated with immunoSEQ multiplex PCR, while TCRdb's copy carries only in-frame clones and drops some. The sample yields about 130,000 clones, approximately 83% seen once. This TCR derives from a woman aged 40 to 49 in good health and CMV-seropositive. Sequencing was done on a sample of PBMCs.

The DNA for the CDR3 is TGTGCCAGCAGTTATGGGACTAGCGGGACCGGGGAGCTGTTTTTT. Translating gives CASSYGTSGTGELFF. The rearrangement joins TRBV6-5 to TRBJ2-2, with TRBD2 matching over 12 bases. V lost 3 bases to trimming and J lost 5 bases; unmatched junction nucleotides: 1. This CDR3 is built from 15 residues. Germline loops: CDR1 MNHEY, CDR2 SVGAGI.